This T cell receptor beta chain was profiled in a study of blood T cell repertoires in COVID-19. Across the study: Sites across the United States, Italy and Spain contributed samples from acute and convalescent COVID-19. T cells, B-cell-depleted T cells, or PBMCs provided the cDNA or gDNA that served as material.

The germline CDR1 and CDR2 sequences are SGHRS and YFSETQ. The CDR3 has 19 residues. V was clipped by 3 bases and J by 3 bases, with 22 bases between them. Recovered status applied to Cohort 3 donors who had two consecutive negative PCRs. It also applied to those with clearance or with symptom resolution. In the study's own analysis: Nucleated cell counts were estimated from reference gene primer amplification. Sequencing used immunoSEQ multiplex PCR; TCRdb keeps in-frame clones, though not all of them. V and J calls and clone size are as listed in that table; D and trimming were resolved from the DNA. Here the sample spans about 180,000 clones, more than 75% being singletons.

This sequence joins TRBV5-1 and TRBJ2-6, with D possibly being TRBD1 (6 bases). This clonotype was sampled from a woman younger than 45 who had recovered from COVID-19. Sequenced: PBMCs or T cells enriched from blood (not recorded which). The CDR3 nucleotides read TGCGCCAGCAGCTCAACTACGAACTACAGGGTCCTTGGGGCCAACGTCCTGACTTTC. It yields the protein CASSSTTNYRVLGANVLTF.